This entry concerns a single T cell receptor beta chain. Germline-derived CDR1 and CDR2 are LGHNA and YNFKEQ. The CDR3 loop spans 17 amino acids. V was clipped by 0 bases and J by 1 base; unmatched bases: 6. In the PCR, 60 Vbeta and 13 Jbeta primers were used. TCRdb's table, derived via immunoSEQ multiplex PCR, lists solely in-frame clones and lacks some. The table lists 150,000 to 200,000 clones, roughly 80% of them singletons. This sample is drawn from a study of cytomegalovirus exposure and HLA in healthy donors. The specimen sequenced was PBMCs. The receptor comes from a man aged 30 to 45 in good health and CMV-seropositive. The chain couples TRBV4-2 to TRBJ2-7, with 10 bases fitting TRBD2. The CDR3 loop is CASSQDRAGGGSYEQYF. CDR3 nucleotides: TGTGCCAGCAGCCAAGACCGAGCGGGAGGGGGATCCTACGAGCAGTACTTC.